The 21 T cell receptor beta chains in this list originate from one sample, sequenced in a study of cytomegalovirus exposure and HLA in healthy donors (dated by TCRdb to 2016 to 2017). Receptor amplification or capture employed the immunoSEQ multiplex PCR assay. The multiplex PCR relied on a mix of 60 forward primers for TCR Vbeta segments and 13 reverse primers for TCR Jbeta segments. What TCRdb holds here is the immuneACCESS table cut down to in-frame rearrangements. Part of the clones is not present; checked against another copy, under half of the missing clones reflect an unresolved V gene, and the others are unexplained. Within this sample are 160,000 or so clones, with 82% of them counted one time only. The ten largest clones capture 8.5% of the sample. Sequencing used PBMCs. These receptors were collected from a male donor in good health and CMV-seropositive.

In its sample, this clone was seen once. This chain connects TRBV28 to TRBJ2-3; 10 bases are shared with TRBD2. This CDR3 region has 13 residues. CDR1 and CDR2 (germline): MDHEN, SYDVKM. The trim removed 7 bases at V and 6 bases at J, leaving 4 bases unmatched. The CDR3, as DNA: TGTGCCAGCACTAGCGGGGGAAGGGATACGCAGTATTTT. It codes for CASTSGGRDTQYF.

A few counts support this clone. V usage is TRBV4-1 and J usage is TRBJ1-5; 7 bases match TRBD1. The CDR3 length is 16 residues. Per the germline V gene, CDR1 is MGHRA and CDR2 is YSYEKL. The J segment lost 4 bases and the V segment lost 3 bases, leaving 9 bases of the junction unmatched. The CDR3 coding sequence is TGCGCCAGCAGCCAGATCTCCGGGACAGCAAATCAGCCCCAGCATTTT. Its protein product is CASSQISGTANQPQHF.

Of note for this clone: At the DNA level, this CDR3 is encoded by other sequences in the same sample as well. V and J are TRBV19 and TRBJ1-1, with D maybe TRBD1 (6 bases). The CDR3 contains 14 residues. The V end lost 4 bases, the J end lost 3 bases, and 12 bases lay between the germline ends. Germline V gene sequence: CDR1 LNHDA, CDR2 SQIVND (reference sequence). CDR3: CASSTTDSHTEAFF. Here the CDR3 DNA reads TGTGCCAGTAGTACAACGGACAGCCACACTGAAGCTTTCTTT.

V gene TRBV15 combines with J gene TRBJ1-2; the match to TRBD1 covers 9 bases. Losses at the gene ends were 4 bases for V and 4 bases for J; bases not matched to a gene: 10. Germline values: CDR1 LNHNV, CDR2 YYDKDF (reference sequence). This CDR3 region has 16 residues. The CDR3 is CATSIPGTGLVYGYTF. The DNA for the CDR3 is TGTGCCACCAGCATCCCCGGGACAGGGTTGGTCTATGGCTACACCTTC.

V usage is TRBV4-1 and J usage is TRBJ1-5; D is undetermined. The CDR3 consists of 13 residues. The V end lost 0 bases, the J end lost 8 bases, and 8 bases lay between the germline ends. From germline, CDR1 is MGHRA and CDR2 YSYEKL. The chain's CDR3 is CASSQEGAEPQHF. CDR3 DNA: TGCGCCAGCAGCCAAGAGGGTGCGGAGCCCCAGCATTTT.

This sequence joins TRBV6-5 and TRBJ1-2; D might be TRBD1 (6 bases). The germline V gene encodes CDR1 MNHEY and CDR2 SVGAGI. This CDR3 contains 13 residues. Trimming cost V 5 bases and J 2 bases, with 9 bases left between them. This CDR3 reads CASSRTGNYGYTF. In nucleotides, the CDR3 is TGTGCCAGCAGTCGTACAGGGAACTATGGCTACACCTTC.

A single count supports this clone. This rearrangement joins TRBV30 to TRBJ2-5; TRBD2 might be the D (5 bases). Germline CDR1 GTSNPN, CDR2 SVGIG (reference sequence). The length of the CDR3 is 12 residues. Trimming took 4 bases from V and 3 from J, leaving 9 bases between them. As DNA, the CDR3 is TGTGCCTGGAACCAGCGGAAAGAGACCCAGTACTTC. It translates to CAWNQRKETQYF. The full variable domain, rest sourced from reference TRBV30 and TRBJ2-5, is SQTIHQWPATLVQPVGSPLSLECTVEGTSNPNLYWYRQAAGRGLQLLFYSVGIGQISSEVPQNLSASRPQDRQFILSSKKLLLSDSGFYLCAWNQRKETQYFGPGTRLLVL.

The V and J genes are TRBV5-1 and TRBJ1-5; D remains unclear. The CDR3 totals 15 residues. The germline V and J ends were trimmed by 0 bases and 6 bases, with 13 bases remaining between them. Germline V gene sequence: CDR1 SGHRS, CDR2 YFSETQ. The CDR3 loop reads CASSLDWGSGQPQHF. CDR3 coding DNA: TGCGCCAGCAGCTTGGATTGGGGAAGCGGTCAGCCCCAGCATTTT.

This chain uses TRBV19 with TRBJ2-1, with D unclear. Trimming pared 3 bases from V and 9 bases from J, leaving 9 bases between. Germline V CDR1 and CDR2: LNHDA, SQIVND (reference sequence). The CDR3 runs to 12 residues. The CDR3 bases are TGTGCCAGTAGTATCGTCCGTAGTGAGCAGTTCTTC. Its translation: CASSIVRSEQFF.

CDR3 nucleotide sequence: TGTGCCAGTACGGGGGGCACGACCGTATGGGATGAGCAGTTCTTC. Encoded protein: CASTGGTTVWDEQFF. The V call is TRBV2, the J call TRBJ2-1; D possibly corresponds to TRBD2 (7 bases). The V gene lost 9 bases and the J gene lost 8 bases, with 23 bases spanning the gap. Germline values: CDR1 SNHLY, CDR2 FYNNEI. CDR3 length equals 15 residues.

This clone was found once. The chain carries TRBV27 and TRBJ2-7; TRBD2 matches 10 bases. The CDR3 consists of 14 residues. The J segment lost 2 bases and the V segment lost 7 bases, leaving 5 bases of the junction unmatched. CDR1 is MNHEY and CDR2 is SMNVEV in the germline V gene (reference sequence). The CDR3 DNA sequence: TGTGCCAGCAAGACTAGCGGGTTACCCTACGAGCAGTACTTC. Translation: CASKTSGLPYEQYF.

The chain links TRBV2 to TRBJ2-3, with D unresolved. V lost 4 bases to trimming and J lost 8 bases, with 13 bases between them. The CDR3 sequence is 13 residues long. CDR1 is SNHLY and CDR2 is FYNNEI in the germline V gene. In DNA form, the CDR3 reads TGTGCCAGCAGTGTTCGCCCTATCGGTACGCAGTATTTT. Residues: CASSVRPIGTQYF.

The rearrangement uses TRBV7-9 and TRBJ2-7; D remains unclear. In germline, CDR1 is SEHNR, CDR2 FQNEAQ (reference sequence). The V and J ends lost 4 bases and 7 bases respectively, with 14 bases between them. CDR3 length: 13 amino acids. CDR3: CASSSEVSREQYF. The CDR3 nucleotides are TGTGCCAGCAGCTCCGAAGTATCGCGGGAGCAGTACTTC.

Worth noting for this clone: It is likely a read error, because the conserved phenylalanine at the end of the CDR3 is missing. The chain uses TRBV30 and TRBJ1-2; TRBD1 aligns across 7 bases. The trim removed 4 bases at V and 4 bases at J, leaving 15 bases unmatched. The CDR3 has 16 residues. The germline V gene has CDR1 GTSNPN and CDR2 SVGIG (reference sequence). The DNA for the CDR3 is TGTGCCTGGACCGGAGGGAGACAGGGATTTTTCTATGGCTACACCCTC. Protein: CAWTGGRQGFFYGYTL.

This clone was found a few times. The gene calls are TRBV11-3 and TRBJ2-7; the match to TRBD2 covers 7 bases. CDR1 SGHNT and CDR2 YENEEA come from the germline V gene. V lost 3 bases and J lost 3; bases outside the gene matches: 8. This CDR3 spans 15 amino acids. CDR3 loop: CASSLRAGSIYEQYF. CDR3 DNA: TGTGCCAGCAGCTTGCGAGCGGGGTCTATCTACGAGCAGTACTTC.

The chain recombines TRBV5-1 with TRBJ2-7, with D possibly being TRBD2 (6 bases). The CDR3 has 11 amino acids. V was pared by 3 bases and J by 5 bases, with 6 bases between. Looked up from germline, CDR1 is SGHRS and CDR2 is YFSETQ. CDR3 protein: CASSWGDEQYF. The CDR3 nucleotides read TGCGCCAGCAGCTGGGGGGACGAGCAGTACTTC. Full variable domain (rest looked up from reference TRBV5-1 and TRBJ2-7): KAGVTQTPRYLIKTRGQQVTLSCSPISGHRSVSWYQQTPGQGLQFLFEYFSETQRNKGNFPGRFSGRQFSNSRSEMNVSTLELGDSALYLCASSWGDEQYFGPGTRLTVT.

The chain employs TRBV5-4 and TRBJ1-5; D not certain. The CDR3 is made up of 12 amino acids. The ends were cut back, 2 bases at V and 9 bases at J, with 9 bases in the middle. In germline, CDR1 is SGHNT, CDR2 YYREEE (reference sequence). CDR3 in amino acids: CASSFQGGPQHF. DNA for the CDR3: TGTGCCAGCAGCTTCCAAGGAGGGCCCCAGCATTTT.

This clone was counted only a few times. The chain couples TRBV9 to TRBJ1-2; D gene ambiguous. Germline V gene lookup returns CDR1 SGDLS and CDR2 YYNGEE. V was pared by 0 bases and J by 5 bases, with 14 bases between. The CDR3 is made up of 15 amino acids. The CDR3, as DNA: TGTGCCAGCAGCGTAGGGGAGGGTCGGGTATATGGCTACACCTTC. It translates to CASSVGEGRVYGYTF.

J is TRBJ2-5 and V is TRBV11-2; D ambiguous. V was shortened by 2 bases and J by 1 base, with 11 bases between the two germline ends. The germline gives CDR1 SGHAT, CDR2 FQNNGV. The length of the CDR3 is 15 residues. Written as DNA, the CDR3 is TGTGCCAGCAGCTTATATAACGGAGTCCAAGAGACCCAGTACTTC. The encoded protein is CASSLYNGVQETQYF.

The chain carries TRBV28 and TRBJ1-2; unclear D gene. The CDR3 has 14 residues. Germline V gene lookup returns CDR1 MDHEN and CDR2 SYDVKM. The V end lost 5 bases, the J end lost 1 base, and 11 bases lay between the germline ends. The CDR3 spells CASSKRHVNYGYTF. As DNA, the CDR3 is TGTGCCAGCAGTAAACGACACGTTAACTATGGCTACACCTTC.

This clone was recorded a few times. The chain links TRBV28 to TRBJ2-5, with a possible D match to TRBD2 (6 bases). Trimming left V 10 bases short and J 5 bases short, with 17 bases between. Germline CDR1 MDHEN, CDR2 SYDVKM. This CDR3 contains 13 residues. For the CDR3, the DNA is TGTGCCACCTACGGGGGACCTGGGGAGACCCAGTACTTC. Protein product: CATYGGPGETQYF. The full variable domain, rest sourced from reference TRBV28 and TRBJ2-5, is DVKVTQSSRYLVKRTGEKVFLECVQDMDHENMFWYRQDPGLGLRLIYFSYDVKMKEKGDIPEGYSVSREKKERFSLILESASTNQTSMYLCATYGGPGETQYFGPGTRLLVL.